Below, 31 T cell receptor beta chains from the same sample are listed, as sequenced in a study of blood T cell repertoires in COVID-19. Repertoires were generated with immunoSEQ multiplex PCR, while TCRdb's copy carries only in-frame clones and drops some. The sample lists more than 75,000 clones, around 86% occurring once. The sample consisted of peripheral blood. Source of these receptors: a woman older than 75 with active or convalescent COVID-19.

This clone was observed a single time. The J gene is TRBJ1-5, the V gene TRBV19; D unclear. Germline V gene lookup returns CDR1 LNHDA and CDR2 SQIVND (reference sequence). The length of the CDR3 is 14 residues. V shed 3 bases and J shed 2 bases, with 8 bases lying between them. CDR3 nucleotides: TGTGCCAGTAGTATGGGCCCAGGCAATCAGCCCCAGCATTTT. Amino acid sequence: CASSMGPGNQPQHF.

The chain is built from TRBV7-2 and TRBJ2-7; D perhaps matches TRBD1 (6 bases). The length of the CDR3 is 15 residues. The germline CDR1 and CDR2 sequences are SGHTA and FQGNSA. The ends were cut back, 2 bases at V and 4 bases at J, with 15 bases in the middle. CDR3 protein: CASSLWAGTNYEQYF. CDR3 nucleotide sequence: TGTGCCAGCAGCTTATGGGCCGGGACAAATTACGAGCAGTACTTC.

This clone appeared a few times. This chain uses TRBV6-6 with TRBJ2-7; TRBD2 matches at 9 bases. V lost 6 bases and J lost 6; bases outside the gene matches: 15. Germline V CDR1 and CDR2: MNHNY, SVGAGI (reference sequence). The CDR3 consists of 16 residues. CDR3 in DNA: TGTGCCAGCAGCTTCGGGGCGGGAGGGCCGGAATTCGAGCAGTACTTC. It translates to CASSFGAGGPEFEQYF.

V and J are TRBV7-9 and TRBJ1-4, with TRBD1 identical over 7 bases. With V trimmed by 6 bases and J by 7 bases, 20 bases remained unmatched. In germline, CDR1 is SEHNR, CDR2 FQNEAQ (reference sequence). This CDR3 spans 18 amino acids. The DNA for the CDR3 is TGTGCCAGCAGAGTCGGGGGTTCGGCTACAGGGGCTGGTGAAAAACTGTTTTTT. It translates to CASRVGGSATGAGEKLFF.

The gene calls are TRBV7-9 and TRBJ2-1, with D perhaps matching TRBD2 (6 bases). V lost 3 bases, J lost 7 bases, and 10 bases lay in between. Germline assignment: CDR1 SEHNR and CDR2 FQNEAQ (reference sequence). The CDR3 is 13 amino acids. Here the CDR3 reads CASSLGSGNEQFF. As DNA, the CDR3 is TGTGCCAGCAGCTTGGGGAGCGGGAATGAGCAGTTCTTC. The entire variable domain, with the rest obtained from reference TRBV7-9 and TRBJ2-1, is as follows: DTGVSQNPRHKITKRGQNVTFRCDPISEHNRLYWYRQTLGQGPEFLTYFQNEAQLEKSRLLSDRFSAERPKGSFSTLEIQRTEQGDSAMYLCASSLGSGNEQFFGPGTRLTVL.

V and J are TRBV7-3 and TRBJ2-3, with 7 nucleotides matching TRBD1. V was clipped by 2 bases and J by 4 bases; unmatched bases: 3. Germline V gene lookup returns CDR1 SGHTA and CDR2 FQGTGA. This CDR3 spans 14 amino acids. Written as DNA, the CDR3 is TGTGCCAGCAGCTTACTAGGGGGCGCAGATACGCAGTATTTT. Amino acids: CASSLLGGADTQYF.

The CDR3 protein is CASKEGALTYEQYF. The CDR3 nucleotides read TGTGCCAGCAAGGAGGGAGCCCTAACCTACGAGCAGTACTTC. J is TRBJ2-7 and V is TRBV27; tentatively, D is TRBD2 (6 bases). The germline V gene has CDR1 MNHEY and CDR2 SMNVEV (reference sequence). Trimming left V 7 bases short and J 2 bases short, with 15 bases between. The CDR3 runs to 14 residues.

The CDR3 bases are TGTGCCAGCAGCCAGGGTGGGGGGACTAGCGACTACGAGCAGTACTTC. It encodes CASSQGGGTSDYEQYF. This rearrangement joins TRBV9 to TRBJ2-7; 10 bases agree with TRBD2. CDR1 is SGDLS, CDR2 YYNGEE, per germline. Trimming removed 4 bases from V and 3 bases from J; junction bases left unmatched: 10. The CDR3 length is 16 residues. Full variable domain (outside the CDR3, taken from reference TRBV9 and TRBJ2-7): DSGVTQTPKHLITATGQRVTLRCSPRSGDLSVYWYQQSLDQGLQFLIQYYNGEERAKGNILERFSAQQFPDLHSELNLSSLELGDSALYFCASSQGGGTSDYEQYFGPGTRLTVT.

The gene calls are TRBV30 and TRBJ1-4, with a possible D match to TRBD1 (5 bases). V was clipped by 1 base and J by 4 bases, with 13 bases between them. The germline CDR1 and CDR2 sequences are GTSNPN and SVGIG (reference sequence). The CDR3 is 15 residues long. The CDR3 sequence: CAWSATGTFNEKLFF. The CDR3 nucleotides read TGTGCCTGGAGTGCTACCGGGACTTTTAATGAAAAACTGTTTTTT.

V gene TRBV10-3 combines with J gene TRBJ1-1; 7 nucleotides align to TRBD1. This CDR3 has 16 amino acids. The trim removed 3 bases at V and 4 bases at J, leaving 11 bases unmatched. Germline assignment: CDR1 ENHRY and CDR2 SYGVKD. The CDR3 nucleotides read TGTGCCATCAGTGAATTTGGAAGGGGGCGCTTCACTGAAGCTTTCTTT. This encodes CAISEFGRGRFTEAFF.

The chain has TRBV6-5 and TRBJ1-3; D is ambiguous. V gave up 8 bases and J gave up 0 bases, with 8 bases separating them. The CDR3 covers 13 residues. CDR1 MNHEY and CDR2 SVGAGI come from the germline V gene. This chain's CDR3 is CASLSRSGNTIYF. The CDR3, as DNA: TGTGCCAGCCTCAGTCGCTCTGGAAACACCATATATTTT.

This clone came up once. This chain joins TRBV4-1 and TRBJ1-4; 9 bases line up with TRBD1. Germline CDR1 MGHRA, CDR2 YSYEKL. The CDR3 is made up of 15 amino acids. Trimming took 0 bases from V and 6 from J; bases not matched to a gene: 2. The CDR3 region is CASSQETGGYEKLFF. The CDR3 coding sequence is TGCGCCAGCAGCCAAGAGACAGGGGGTTATGAAAAACTGTTTTTT.

J is TRBJ2-7 and V is TRBV29-1, with 9 nucleotides matching TRBD2. V trimming: 7 bases; J trimming: 2 bases; junction bases outside the gene matches: 9. Per the germline V gene, CDR1 is SQVTM and CDR2 is ANQGSEA. There are 14 residues in the CDR3. The CDR3 spells CSARAGGLTYEQYF. In nucleotides, the CDR3 is TGCAGCGCTCGCGCGGGGGGGCTCACCTACGAGCAGTACTTC.

This clone appeared once. The gene calls are TRBV27 and TRBJ1-1; possibly TRBD1 for D (6 bases). V lost 5 bases to trimming and J lost 4 bases, with 17 bases between them. Germline values: CDR1 MNHEY, CDR2 SMNVEV (reference sequence). The CDR3 is made up of 15 amino acids. The CDR3: CASSPDAGASTEAFF. The CDR3, as DNA: TGTGCCAGCAGTCCTGATGCGGGGGCGAGCACTGAAGCTTTCTTT.

CDR3 residues: CASSQDFGRDYGYTF. DNA for the CDR3: TGCGCCAGCAGCCAAGATTTCGGCAGGGACTATGGCTACACCTTC. The chain links TRBV4-3 to TRBJ1-2; a possible D gene is TRBD1 (5 bases). This CDR3 is built from 15 residues. With 0 bases removed from V and 3 bases from J, the gap between germline ends came to 11 bases. CDR1 is LGHNA, CDR2 YSLEER, per germline.

The V gene is TRBV5-4, the J gene TRBJ2-7; 8 nucleotides align to TRBD1. The germline CDR1 and CDR2 sequences are SGHNT and YYREEE (reference sequence). The junction had 14 bases not matched to a gene; V was cut back by 3 bases and J by 6 bases. The CDR3 contains 16 residues. For the CDR3, the DNA is TGTGCCAGCAGCTGGGATCGACAGGGGTCCATCCGCGAGCAGTACTTC. Amino acid sequence: CASSWDRQGSIREQYF.

The rearrangement links TRBV11-2 to TRBJ2-5; 7 bases agree with TRBD2. The germline V gene has CDR1 SGHAT and CDR2 FQNNGV. The CDR3 length is 15 residues. With V trimmed by 6 bases and J by 5 bases, 12 bases remained unmatched. CDR3 region: CASSPSGTTGETQYF. The CDR3 nucleotides are TGTGCCAGCAGTCCCTCCGGGACTACCGGGGAGACCCAGTACTTC.

The chain carries TRBV6-1 and TRBJ2-3; D is unresolved. This CDR3 spans 17 amino acids. Germline V gives CDR1 MNHNS, CDR2 SASEGT. V was pared by 2 bases and J by 1 base, with 16 bases between. CDR3 sequence: CASSEPQFAAGTDTQYF. In nucleotides, the CDR3 is TGTGCCAGCAGTGAACCCCAATTTGCTGCAGGCACAGATACGCAGTATTTT.

The chain is built from TRBV27 and TRBJ2-1; TRBD2 matches at 12 bases. Germline lookup yields CDR1 MNHEY and CDR2 SMNVEV (reference sequence). The CDR3 sequence is 15 residues long. V lost 5 bases, J lost 7 bases, and 6 bases stayed unmatched. CDR3 in DNA: TGTGCCAGCAGTACGAGACTAGCGGGAGTGAATGAGCAGTTCTTC. It specifies CASSTRLAGVNEQFF.

This clone was seen only a few times. Here the CDR3 reads CAISDLSRGSGHEQYF. The CDR3 DNA sequence: TGTGCCATCAGTGACCTTTCCAGGGGTTCGGGACACGAGCAGTACTTC. The rearrangement links TRBV10-3 to TRBJ2-7, with D tentatively TRBD1 (6 bases). Germline V gene sequence: CDR1 ENHRY, CDR2 SYGVKD. This CDR3 contains 16 residues. V lost 3 bases and J lost 5, with 20 bases in between.

The V gene is TRBV6-6, the J gene TRBJ1-5; tentatively, D is TRBD1 (6 bases). Trimming removed 2 bases from V and 2 bases from J, with 13 bases in between. CDR3 length equals 16 residues. Germline lookup yields CDR1 MNHNY and CDR2 SVGAGI (reference sequence). CDR3: CASSYPTGRGNQPQHF. CDR3 DNA sequence: TGTGCCAGCAGTTACCCCACAGGGAGGGGCAATCAGCCCCAGCATTTT.

The chain is built from TRBV7-3 and TRBJ2-7; D might be TRBD1 (7 bases). From germline, CDR1 is SGHTA and CDR2 FQGTGA. The CDR3 totals 14 residues. V lost 3 bases and J 2 bases, leaving 11 bases between the germline ends. The DNA for the CDR3 is TGTGCCAGCAGCTTGCAGGGGGGCCCCTACGAGCAGTACTTC. Protein: CASSLQGGPYEQYF. Based on the CDR3 plus reference TRBV7-3 and TRBJ2-7, the full variable domain is GAGVSQTPSNKVTEKGKYVELRCDPISGHTALYWYRQSLGQGPEFLIYFQGTGAADDSGLPNDRFFAVRPEGSVSTLKIQRTERGDSAVYLCASSLQGGPYEQYFGPGTRLTVT.

Comments on this clone: In the same sample, other DNA sequences code for this CDR3. This chain joins TRBV7-2 and TRBJ2-7; D is perhaps TRBD1 (5 bases). The CDR3 runs 14 residues. The V and J ends lost 1 base and 2 bases respectively, with 9 bases between them. From germline, CDR1 is SGHTA and CDR2 FQGNSA. CDR3 sequence: CASSLGLGAYEQYF. CDR3 sequence (DNA): TGTGCCAGCAGCTTAGGGCTAGGGGCCTACGAGCAGTACTTC.

This rearrangement joins TRBV10-3 to TRBJ1-1; D not certain. Trimming removed 9 bases at V and 4 bases at J, with 15 bases between. The CDR3 covers 13 residues. The V gene's germline CDR1 is ENHRY and CDR2 SYGVKD. The CDR3 loop is CAIRVLPSTEAFF. In nucleotides, the CDR3 is TGTGCCATTCGGGTATTGCCCAGCACTGAAGCTTTCTTT.

Here the CDR3 DNA reads TGCAGTGCCCAGGGGCCTTACGAGCAGTACTTC. Its translation: CSAQGPYEQYF. The V gene is TRBV20-1, the J gene TRBJ2-7, with D possibly matching TRBD1 (6 bases). Germline V gene data show CDR1 as DFQATT and CDR2 as SNEGSKA (reference sequence). Trimming pared 6 bases from V and 4 bases from J, leaving 10 bases between. This CDR3 contains 11 residues.

The rearrangement joins TRBV3-1 (or the pseudogene TRBV3-2) to TRBJ1-4; the D is unclear. The CDR3 is 13 amino acids. CDR1 is LGHDT, CDR2 YNNKEL, per germline (reference sequence). V was trimmed by 4 bases and J by 3 bases, leaving 6 bases between them. The chain's CDR3 is CASSPFSNEKLFF. The CDR3 bases are TGTGCCAGCAGCCCCTTCTCTAATGAAAAACTGTTTTTT.

The chain links TRBV18 to TRBJ2-5; 7 positions match TRBD1. V shed 7 bases, J shed 2 bases, and the junction held 4 bases outside the gene matches. The CDR3 is 13 amino acids. Germline V gene lookup returns CDR1 KGHSH and CDR2 LQKENI. For the CDR3, the DNA is TGTGCCAGCTACAGGGGTTCGCAAGAGACCCAGTACTTC. It specifies CASYRGSQETQYF.

This chain links TRBV27 with TRBJ2-5, with D possibly matching TRBD1 (5 bases). V was cut by 5 bases and J by 5 bases, with 15 bases left in between. The germline V gene encodes CDR1 MNHEY and CDR2 SMNVEV (reference sequence). The CDR3 extends over 14 amino acids. CDR3 amino acids: CASSLYMGLETQYF. CDR3 nucleotides: TGTGCCAGCAGTCTGTACATGGGGCTGGAGACCCAGTACTTC.

V gene TRBV18 combines with J gene TRBJ2-7, with TRBD1 matching 7 bases. From germline, CDR1 is KGHSH and CDR2 LQKENI. There are 13 residues in the CDR3. V shed 5 bases, J shed 3 bases, and the junction held 4 bases outside the gene matches. The CDR3 DNA follows: TGTGCCAGCTCAGAGGGACAGTTCTACGAGCAGTACTTC. Amino acid sequence: CASSEGQFYEQYF.

The chain links TRBV5-1 to TRBJ1-1, with 9 nucleotides matching TRBD1. With 3 bases clipped from V and 6 bases from J, the junction kept 6 bases outside the gene matches. CDR1 and CDR2 from the germline V gene are SGHRS and YFSETQ. CDR3 length equals 14 residues. CDR3 in DNA: TGCGCCAGCAGCTCGACAGGGGGTTACGCTGAAGCTTTCTTT. Protein: CASSSTGGYAEAFF.

In DNA, the CDR3 is TGTGCCAGCAGTAACCTTCGTGCGGGGGCGCGTAATGAAAAACTGTTTTTT. Translation: CASSNLRAGARNEKLFF. The chain has TRBV27 and TRBJ1-4; a weak D match, TRBD1 (6 bases). The CDR3 covers 17 residues. CDR1 and CDR2 from the germline V gene are MNHEY and SMNVEV (reference sequence). V was shortened by 5 bases and J by 4 bases, with 20 bases between the two germline ends.